Below, one T cell receptor beta chain is given with its context. The sample is drawn from a study of blood T cell repertoires in COVID-19. Study background: COVID-19 samples collected from the United States, Italy and Spain covered acute and convalescent phases. The cDNA or gDNA used as material had been derived from T cells, B-cell-depleted T cells, or PBMCs.

Trimming cost V 5 bases and J 3 bases; bases outside gene matches: 4. This CDR3 contains 14 residues. Germline values: CDR1 SGHNT, CDR2 YENEEA. In the original analysis: Using reference gene primer amplification, nucleated cell counts were estimated. The method was immunoSEQ multiplex PCR; TCRdb's version includes in-frame clones alone and lacks a portion of them. V and J calls plus clone size are reproduced from that table; the DNA served to infer D and trimming. The sample consists of around 18,000 clones, 91% of them appearing once. The TCR comes from a human donor in a cohort sampled during active COVID-19. The source material was peripheral blood. The chain links TRBV11-3 to TRBJ2-7; 10 bases are a match to TRBD1. The CDR3 loop is CASSPRTGGYEQYF. In DNA form, the CDR3 reads TGTGCCAGCAGCCCCCGGACAGGGGGCTACGAGCAGTACTTC.